What follows describes a single T cell receptor (beta chain). Its antigen is unidentified. The V segment lost 4 bases and the J segment 6 bases; nucleotides outside the gene matches: 8. Germline assignment: CDR1 SGHRS and CDR2 YFSETQ. CDR3 length: 15 amino acids. The sample belongs to a study of shared clonotypes between healthy human individuals. Study-wide results and caveats: Sampling covered blood only; tissue repertoires likely differ.

Profiling relied on immunoSEQ multiplex PCR, and the TCRdb table lists in-frame clones only, not all of them. The data hold around 500,000 clones, with roughly 78% observed a single time. The specimen was PBMCs. The sequence was collected from a woman aged 35 to 49 in good health. Some clones in this sample may be carry-over from other donors' samples. The chain links TRBV5-1 to TRBJ2-2; 8 bases are shared with TRBD2. Written as DNA, the CDR3 is TGCGCCAGCAGCGCCCTCGCGGGAGGTCCCGGGGAGCTGTTTTTT. Residues: CASSALAGGPGELFF.